Listed below are T cell receptor beta chains from one sample, sequenced in a study of T cell responses to AZD1222 COVID-19 vaccine. Sequencing was performed with immunoSEQ multiplex PCR; in TCRdb, only in-frame clones are kept and a portion is missing. The data contain some 120,000 clones, around 90% of them singletons. Sequenced here: peripheral blood, sampled on day 0 of MenACWY control vaccination. These receptors all come from an adult in good health. Both conserved end residues are trimmed from each CDR3. D genes are given only for firm matches.

v_call d_call cdr3_aa
TRBV10-1 . ASSTGLGSEAF
TRBV30 . AWSVLTNQPQH
TRBV11-1 . ASSKSGPFTDTQY
TRBV24-1 . ATSDLRAGASSGYT
TRBV24-1 . ATSDAPGQNTGELF
TRBV19 . ASSHQTGAREQF
TRBV30 TRBD2 AWSFLAGVEQF
TRBV27 TRBD1 ASSREGAQDNEQF
TRBV7-9 . ASISSGGLAEAF
TRBV5-1 . ASSREQFNEKLF
TRBV10-3 . AISERGANYGYT
TRBV24-1 TRBD2 ATSAPLAGRTDTQY
TRBV10-3 . AISPGVLEEQY
TRBV20-1 TRBD1 SASRDSGNTIY
TRBV2 . ASSEIGLHSGNTIY
TRBV5-1 . ASSSARGGGHEQF
TRBV19 . ASSISEGEQY
TRBV11-2 . ASLATQGHEQY
TRBV2 . ASSGDRGGYT
TRBV5-6 TRBD2 ASSPPPGGSRNEQY
TRBV7-9 TRBD2 ASSLKISGGQETQY
TRBV7-2 . ASSFVRYRTDTQY
TRBV23-1 . ASSHKFRVLPLDTEAF
TRBV10-2 . ASRETGTRYGYT
TRBV4-2 TRBD2 ASSQASGTYNEQF
TRBV7-2 . ASSLDPGGVPEAF
TRBV7-9 TRBD1 ASSFRQGIAGELF
TRBV19 . ASSIGNEQF
TRBV5-1 . ASSLGGRSNGELF
TRBV28 . ASSPPGLVAESNGGYT
TRBV24-1 . ATRGTANEKLF
TRBV7-9 . ASSLVARIGTDTQY
TRBV11-2 . ASSLGIRYEQY
TRBV12-3/TRBV12-4 . ASSLHRPYGYT
TRBV5-6 TRBD2 ASSLLGLAGGLNYEQY